This T cell receptor beta chain was retrieved from a study of T cells in Graves' hyperthyroidism and ophthalmopathy. Study in general: Before any treatment, at initial diagnosis, peripheral blood was collected.

Amplified TCR beta CDR3 regions derived from RNA transcripts. A first-round RT-PCR of the TCR CDR3 used the HTBI primer set. MiXCR, run by TCRdb on the multiplex PCR reads, gives a single entry per CDR3 protein. Seen here are about 610,000 distinct CDR3 sequences, around 15% observed once, and the top ten hold about 3.9%. Orbital computed tomography, thyroid ultrasound, serum thyroxine and TRAb, and clinical symptoms together informed the diagnoses. The PBMCs were taken from 10 ml of fresh peripheral blood. The sample holds many counts of this clonotype. Input material: blood. This receptor was obtained from a woman aged 40 to 55 with Graves' ophthalmopathy.

The CDR3 coding sequence is TGTGCCAGCAGCGCACTGGACAGGCGCTCTGGAAACACCATATATTTT. Residues: CASSALDRRSGNTIYF. The V gene is TRBV5-6, the J gene TRBJ1-3; 7 nucleotides match TRBD1. Germline lookup yields CDR1 SGHDT and CDR2 YYEEEE. CDR3 length equals 16 residues. The V segment lost 4 bases and the J segment 0 bases; nucleotides outside the gene matches: 7. The variable domain in full, completed from reference TRBV5-6 and TRBJ1-3, reads DAGVTQSPTHLIKTRGQQVTLRCSPKSGHDTVSWYQQALGQGPQFIFQYYEEEERQRGNFPDRFSGHQFPNYSSELNVNALLLGDSALYLCASSALDRRSGNTIYFGEGSWLTVV.